This paragraph reports one T cell receptor beta chain. Its antigen is not identified. Repertoires were generated with immunoSEQ multiplex PCR, while TCRdb's copy carries only in-frame clones and drops some. Of about 200,000 clones in the sample, 86% were seen once. The sample originates from a study of cytomegalovirus exposure and HLA in healthy donors. Study in general: The 120 validation repertoires, a later analysis reported, used the same platform as the 666 first-cohort repertoires.

Study conclusions and caveats: In vitro checks showed that three CMV-associated chains really do target CMV antigens. Cytomegalovirus status, reportedly, was diagnosed with high specificity and sensitivity by the classifier.

CDR3 length equals 13 residues. Germline CDR1 and CDR2: SQVTM and ANQGSEA. The ends lost 3 bases at V and 4 bases at J; junction bases unmatched: 4. The sequence came from a woman between 18 and 29 years old in good health and CMV-seronegative. V is TRBV29-1 and J is TRBJ1-2; 8 nucleotides agree with TRBD1. Sequenced sample: PBMCs. CDR3 DNA sequence: TGCAGCGTTGAGACAGGGGCCAGCTATGGCTACACCTTC. It yields the protein CSVETGASYGYTF.